The clone carrying this T cell receptor (beta chain) appeared a few times. The record originates from a study of blood T cells in healthy people across ages. A second PCR of about 7 to 12 cycles used a sample-barcoded 5' primer and a J-beta primer mix. TCRdb re-called the 5' RACE reads through MiXCR, storing one row per CDR3 protein. The sample lists around 990,000 distinct CDR3 sequences; 20% to 25% were seen once. V lost 11 bases, J lost 6 bases, and 16 bases stayed unmatched. The CDR3 is 15 residues long. CDR1 KGHDR and CDR2 SFDVKD come from the germline V gene. This same sample was also taken into another study, of T cells of mothers and their children.

This TCR derives from a girl aged 2 to 10 in good health. Sequenced material: blood. The chain employs TRBV24-1 and TRBJ2-7; 9 bases align to TRBD2. CDR3 region: CANPKVAGETLEQYF. For the CDR3, the DNA is TGTGCCAACCCAAAAGTAGCGGGAGAAACCCTCGAGCAGTACTTC.